Listed below are T cell receptor beta chains from one sample, sequenced in a study of cytotoxic CD8 clonotypes in ibrutinib-treated CLL. Sequencing used immunoSEQ multiplex PCR; TCRdb keeps in-frame clones, though not all of them. The sample has over 9,000 clones, around 81% seen once. The source material was PBMCs, sampled at disease progression, from a patient treated with ibrutinib. The source is a human donor with chronic lymphocytic leukemia. Each CDR3 is given with its conserved first and last residue. Fields, in order: CDR3 protein, CDR3 DNA, J gene, clone size, D gene, V gene. A D gene is named only where the DNA matches it firmly. Only part of the rows carry a size: once, few, many, or a class if the clone is expanded.

CASSPGPGRTEAFF,TGTGCCAGCAGTCCCGGCCCGGGACGCACTGAAGCTTTCTTT,TRBJ1-1,NA,NA,TRBV6-6
CASSFRTGTGELFF,TGTGCCAGCAGCTTCCGAACGGGGACGGGGGAGCTGTTTTTT,TRBJ2-2,NA,NA,TRBV11-2
CASSRGQTNTEAFF,TGCGCCAGCAGCAGGGGACAGACGAACACTGAAGCTTTCTTT,TRBJ1-1,once,TRBD1,TRBV5-1
CASSEEAGAYNEQFF,TGTGCCAGCAGTGAAGAAGCGGGAGCCTACAATGAGCAGTTCTTC,TRBJ2-1,NA,TRBD2,TRBV6-1
CASSGRDLREKLFF,TGTGCCAGCAGCGGCAGGGACTTGAGGGAAAAACTGTTTTTT,TRBJ1-4,NA,NA,TRBV28
CASSLGGLSYNEQFF,TGTGCCAGCAGCTTAGGGGGGCTATCCTACAATGAGCAGTTCTTC,TRBJ2-1,NA,NA,TRBV7-2
CASRAGAVADTQYF,TGCGCCAGCAGAGCAGGGGCGGTAGCAGATACGCAGTATTTT,TRBJ2-3,NA,NA,TRBV5-1
CAISARTDRGYEQYF,TGTGCCATCAGTGCTCGGACGGACAGGGGGTACGAGCAGTACTTC,TRBJ2-7,NA,TRBD1,TRBV10-3
CASSLDLVRDRSAGANVLTF,TGTGCCAGCAGCTTAGATCTGGTTCGGGACAGGTCTGCTGGGGCCAACGTCCTGACTTTC,TRBJ2-6,NA,TRBD1,TRBV7-8
CASSFQLETQYF,TGTGCCAGCAGCTTTCAGCTCGAGACCCAGTACTTC,TRBJ2-5,NA,NA,TRBV7-8
CASSIRGQTGELFF,TGTGCCAGCAGTATCCGGGGGCAGACCGGGGAGCTGTTTTTT,TRBJ2-2,NA,NA,TRBV6-5
CASSPGWGGRGNEQFF,TGTGCCAGCAGCCCCGGTTGGGGCGGGAGAGGGAATGAGCAGTTCTTC,TRBJ2-1,NA,TRBD2,TRBV6-6
CASSPQAATNEKLFF,TGTGCCAGCAGCCCCCAAGCGGCAACTAATGAAAAACTGTTTTTT,TRBJ1-4,once,NA,TRBV7-6
CASSGPGQGNEKLFF,TGTGCCAGCAGCGGCCCCGGACAGGGTAATGAAAAACTGTTTTTT,TRBJ1-4,once,TRBD1,TRBV2
CASSADRYSGNTIYF,TGTGCCAGCAGCGCTGACAGATACTCTGGAAACACCATATATTTT,TRBJ1-3,few,NA,TRBV14
CASSLALSYEQYF,TGCGCCAGCAGCTTGGCCTTGTCCTACGAGCAGTACTTC,TRBJ2-7,NA,NA,TRBV5-1
CASSLPLVAGQETQYF,TGTGCCAGCAGTTTACCCCTAGTCGCAGGCCAAGAGACCCAGTACTTC,TRBJ2-5,NA,NA,TRBV28
CASSPRRIRVGDEQFF,TGTGCCAGCAGCCCGAGACGGATCAGGGTTGGGGATGAGCAGTTCTTC,TRBJ2-1,few,NA,TRBV11-1
CASSQGASNEQFF,TGTGCCAGCAGCCAGGGGGCGAGCAATGAGCAGTTCTTC,TRBJ2-1,NA,TRBD1,TRBV7-3
CASSFNGQGARQPQHF,TGTGCCAGCAGTTTTAATGGACAGGGGGCTCGTCAGCCCCAGCATTTT,TRBJ1-5,NA,TRBD1,TRBV7-8
CASSDSGSRGTDTQYF,TGTGCCAGCAGTGATAGCGGGAGTAGGGGCACAGATACGCAGTATTTT,TRBJ2-3,NA,TRBD2,TRBV6-1
CASSEAGPQETQYF,TGCGCCAGCAGTGAAGCAGGACCTCAAGAGACCCAGTACTTC,TRBJ2-5,NA,NA,TRBV10-1
CASSAGRVSYNEQFF,TGTGCCAGCAGTGCGGGGAGGGTATCCTACAATGAGCAGTTCTTC,TRBJ2-1,NA,TRBD2,TRBV2
CASIRATNEKLFF,TGTGCCAGCATTCGCGCAACTAATGAAAAACTGTTTTTT,TRBJ1-4,NA,NA,TRBV6-1
CAWSVTPFSGRLREQFF,TGTGCCTGGAGTGTAACCCCTTTTAGCGGGAGATTGCGTGAGCAGTTCTTC,TRBJ2-1,once,TRBD2,TRBV30
CASSQNPRGWETQYF,TGTGCCAGCAGCCAAAACCCTAGAGGGTGGGAGACCCAGTACTTC,TRBJ2-5,NA,NA,TRBV5-5
CASSALIAGGAETQYF,TGTGCCAGCAGCGCCTTGATAGCGGGAGGGGCAGAGACCCAGTACTTC,TRBJ2-5,NA,TRBD2,TRBV9
CASSFEGIGANVLTF,TGTGCCAGCAGCTTTGAAGGGATCGGGGCCAACGTCCTGACTTTC,TRBJ2-6,once,NA,TRBV7-9
CASSVDLFNQPQHF,TGTGCCAGCAGCGTAGACCTGTTCAATCAGCCCCAGCATTTT,TRBJ1-5,NA,NA,TRBV9
CASSLAVEETQYF,TGCGCCAGCAGCTTGGCGGTGGAAGAGACCCAGTACTTC,TRBJ2-5,once,NA,TRBV5-1
CASSSGTGGTGANVLTF,TGTGCCAGCAGCTCCGGGACAGGGGGCACGGGGGCCAACGTCCTGACTTTC,TRBJ2-6,NA,TRBD1,TRBV7-3
CASSDQGLAVTNTGELFF,TGCGCCAGCAGTGACCAAGGACTAGCGGTAACGAACACCGGGGAGCTGTTTTTT,TRBJ2-2,NA,TRBD2,TRBV10-1
CAWSGKYRTGANVLTF,TGTGCCTGGAGTGGAAAATACAGGACTGGGGCCAACGTCCTGACTTTC,TRBJ2-6,NA,NA,TRBV30
CASSSGTGLSEKLFF,TGTGCCAGCAGCTCCGGGACAGGGTTAAGTGAAAAACTGTTTTTT,TRBJ1-4,NA,TRBD1,TRBV7-2
CASSLMGKNIQYF,TGTGCCAGCAGCTTGATGGGAAAGAACATTCAGTACTTC,TRBJ2-4,NA,NA,TRBV5-6
CASSPSMGLRGTQYF,TGCGCCAGCAGCCCGTCGATGGGGCTCCGGGGGACCCAGTACTTC,TRBJ2-5,few,NA,TRBV10-1
CASSEKPGQGANEQFF,TGTGCCAGCAGTGAAAAACCGGGACAGGGGGCGAATGAGCAGTTCTTC,TRBJ2-1,NA,TRBD1,TRBV6-4
CASSPKIGGGNEKLFF,TGTGCCAGCAGCCCCAAGATAGGTGGGGGGAATGAAAAACTGTTTTTT,TRBJ1-4,NA,NA,TRBV27
CASSLARGGQETQYF,TGCGCCAGCAGCTTGGCCAGAGGGGGCCAAGAGACCCAGTACTTC,TRBJ2-5,NA,NA,TRBV5-1